What follows are 19 T cell receptor beta chains derived from one specimen sequenced in a study of shared clonotypes between healthy human individuals. Produced via immunoSEQ multiplex PCR; TCRdb's table is partial and in-frame only. This sample yields over 2 million clones, of which 85% to 95% are seen a single time; roughly 0.34% belongs to the top ten. The source material was naive CD4+ T cells from PBMCs. Sample subset: CD45RA+ positively selected. The receptors shown here come from a man aged 18 to 29 in good health. Some clones in this sample may be carry-over from other donors' samples.

V usage is TRBV5-5 and J usage is TRBJ2-5; maybe TRBD2 (6 bases). V was shortened by 4 bases and J by 7 bases, with 11 bases between the two germline ends. The CDR3 consists of 12 residues. CDR1 and CDR2 (germline): SGHKS, YYEKEE (reference sequence). The CDR3 region is CASSPLGGTQYF. The CDR3 DNA follows: TGTGCCAGCAGCCCCCTGGGGGGGACCCAGTACTTC.

The J gene is TRBJ2-6, the V gene TRBV27; TRBD2 is a possible D gene (5 bases). CDR3 length equals 12 residues. V was cut by 9 bases and J by 5 bases, with 8 bases left in between. Germline lookup yields CDR1 MNHEY and CDR2 SMNVEV (reference sequence). CDR3 in DNA: TGTGCCAGTCGGGATCGGGCCAACGTCCTGACTTTC. Protein sequence: CASRDRANVLTF.

For this clone: Other DNA sequences in the same sample also yield this CDR3. The CDR3 coding sequence is TGTGCCAGCAGTCGGGACAGGGGACCCTACGAGCAGTACTTC. Residues: CASSRDRGPYEQYF. This chain uses TRBV27 with TRBJ2-7, with 10 positions matching TRBD1. Germline lookup yields CDR1 MNHEY and CDR2 SMNVEV (reference sequence). The CDR3 is 14 amino acids. J gave up 2 bases and V 5 bases, and 3 bases lay outside the gene matches.

The chain couples TRBV5-1 to TRBJ1-1; D is perhaps TRBD1 (5 bases). CDR1 and CDR2 from the germline V gene are SGHRS and YFSETQ. Trimming took 0 bases from V and 5 from J, leaving 14 bases between them. The CDR3 spans 15 residues. The CDR3 region has the DNA TGCGCCAGCAGCTTGGGAGGGGTAGGGAGGACTGAAGCTTTCTTT. This gives the protein CASSLGGVGRTEAFF.

This chain links TRBV18 with TRBJ2-1, with 13 bases aligning to TRBD2. This CDR3 has 16 residues. Trimming took 3 bases from V and 6 from J; bases not matched to a gene: 5. Germline CDR1 and CDR2: KGHSH and LQKENI. Here the CDR3 reads CASSPRGTSGANEQFF. CDR3 nucleotide sequence: TGTGCCAGCTCACCCCGAGGGACTAGCGGGGCCAATGAGCAGTTCTTC.

The rearrangement links TRBV7-2 to TRBJ1-2, with 12 bases aligning to TRBD1. Germline assignment: CDR1 SGHTA and CDR2 FQGNSA. With 4 bases clipped from V and 3 bases from J, the junction kept 3 bases outside the gene matches. The CDR3 is 15 residues long. CDR3 residues: CASSWDRGRDYGYTF. Written as DNA, the CDR3 is TGTGCCAGCAGCTGGGACAGGGGGCGCGACTATGGCTACACCTTC. The full variable domain, with the rest looked up from reference TRBV7-2 and TRBJ1-2, is GAGVSQSPSNKVTEKGKDVELRCDPISGHTALYWYRQSLGQGLEFLIYFQGNSAPDKSGLPSDRFSAERTGGSVSTLTIQRTQQEDSAVYLCASSWDRGRDYGYTFGSGTRLTVV.

The genes are TRBV7-8 and TRBJ2-2; D gene ambiguous. The ends were cut back, 0 bases at V and 2 bases at J, with 13 bases in the middle. This CDR3 region has 17 residues. Germline lookup yields CDR1 SGHVS and CDR2 FQNEAQ. The CDR3 loop is CASSLALVQANTGELFF. The CDR3 nucleotides are TGTGCCAGCAGCTTAGCCCTGGTGCAAGCTAACACCGGGGAGCTGTTTTTT.

The chain has TRBV7-2 and TRBJ2-7; 9 bases line up with TRBD1. From germline, CDR1 is SGHTA and CDR2 FQGNSA. The CDR3 length is 15 residues. J lost 6 bases, V lost 2 bases, and 8 bases had no gene match. CDR3 DNA: TGTGCCAGCAGCTTACCTCGGGACAGGGTGGGCGAGCAGTACTTC. Translating gives CASSLPRDRVGEQYF.

This clone has a single count. The chain is built from TRBV29-1 and TRBJ2-5; 9 nucleotides line up with TRBD1. CDR3 length equals 13 residues. Looked up from germline, CDR1 is SQVTM and CDR2 is ANQGSEA. Trimming removed 6 bases from V and 5 bases from J; junction bases left unmatched: 7. CDR3 nucleotide sequence: TGCAGCGTGGGGACAGGGCTTAGGGAGACCCAGTACTTC. Its translation is CSVGTGLRETQYF. Looking up the rest from reference TRBV29-1 and TRBJ2-5 gives the full variable domain: SAVISQKPSRDICQRGTSLTIQCQVDSQVTMMFWYRQQPGQSLTLIATANQGSEATYESGFVIDKFPISRPNLTFSTLTVSNMSPEDSSIYLCSVGTGLRETQYFGPGTRLLVL.

The genes are TRBV7-3 and TRBJ2-5; 8 bases agree with TRBD2. V dropped 2 bases and J dropped 4; count of bases not matched to a gene: 6. CDR1 SGHTA and CDR2 FQGTGA come from the germline V gene. The CDR3 spans 15 residues. The CDR3 nucleotides read TGTGCCAGCAGCTTAGACGGGAGGGCCAGAGAGACCCAGTACTTC. Translated, it gives CASSLDGRARETQYF.

The J gene is TRBJ1-3, the V gene TRBV5-5; D gene ambiguous. This CDR3 has 16 residues. Trimming took 5 bases from V and 1 from J, leaving 16 bases between them. Germline lookup yields CDR1 SGHKS and CDR2 YYEKEE (reference sequence). In nucleotides, the CDR3 is TGTGCCAGCAGTGGGATGGGCAACCCATCTGGAAACACCATATATTTT. It specifies CASSGMGNPSGNTIYF.

Turning to this clone: Other nucleotide sequences from this sample produce the same CDR3. The V gene is TRBV5-1, the J gene TRBJ1-2; D uncertain. Germline V gene lookup returns CDR1 SGHRS and CDR2 YFSETQ. The V end lost 0 bases, the J end lost 3 bases, and 6 bases lay between the germline ends. The CDR3 runs 13 residues. The CDR3, as DNA: TGCGCCAGCAGCTTGGGTGGGGACTATGGCTACACCTTC. This sequence encodes CASSLGGDYGYTF. Full variable domain (missing parts from reference TRBV5-1 and TRBJ1-2): KAGVTQTPRYLIKTRGQQVTLSCSPISGHRSVSWYQQTPGQGLQFLFEYFSETQRNKGNFPGRFSGRQFSNSRSEMNVSTLELGDSALYLCASSLGGDYGYTFGSGTRLTVV.

About this clone itself: Other DNA sequences in the same sample also yield this CDR3. This rearrangement joins TRBV18 to TRBJ2-7; D possibly corresponds to TRBD2 (6 bases). Trimming cost V 2 bases and J 2 bases, with 10 bases left between them. The CDR3 has 14 residues. In germline, CDR1 is KGHSH, CDR2 LQKENI. CDR3: CASSPGRLTYEQYF. CDR3 nucleotides: TGTGCCAGCTCACCAGGGAGGTTAACCTACGAGCAGTACTTC.

The table lists this clone with a count of one. The chain combines TRBV27 with TRBJ2-6, with D uncertain. This CDR3 comprises 17 residues. Trimming removed 0 bases from V and 4 bases from J, with 13 bases in between. CDR1 is MNHEY, CDR2 SMNVEV, per germline (reference sequence). The CDR3 sequence is CASSLSVGSRGANVLTF. Written as DNA, the CDR3 is TGTGCCAGCAGTTTATCTGTCGGGTCTCGGGGGGCCAACGTCCTGACTTTC.

The chain couples TRBV9 to TRBJ2-7; perhaps TRBD2 as D (6 bases). Germline V gives CDR1 SGDLS, CDR2 YYNGEE. The CDR3 length is 13 residues. The V gene lost 4 bases and the J gene lost 5 bases, with 13 bases spanning the gap. In nucleotides, the CDR3 is TGTGCCAGCAGCCGGGGGTGGGCGGACGAGCAGTACTTC. Encoded protein: CASSRGWADEQYF.

The J gene is TRBJ2-1, the V gene TRBV18; 8 positions match TRBD2. Germline lookup yields CDR1 KGHSH and CDR2 LQKENI. The V gene end was trimmed by 8 bases and the J gene end by 9 bases; junction bases not matched to a gene: 15. The CDR3 extends over 15 amino acids. CDR3 DNA: TGTGCCAGCCGCTCTCCGGGACTAGGAGTTCCTGAGCAGTTCTTC. This gives the protein CASRSPGLGVPEQFF.

The CDR3 region has the DNA TGTGCCAGCAGGCCCGGGACTAAGAGCTCCTACGAGCAGTACTTC. Amino acid sequence: CASRPGTKSSYEQYF. This chain links TRBV28 with TRBJ2-7; 7 bases match TRBD2. This CDR3 region has 15 residues. Germline trimming cut 6 bases from V and 0 bases from J; bases unmatched to any gene: 8. Germline CDR1 is MDHEN and CDR2 is SYDVKM.

The chain couples TRBV5-1 to TRBJ1-1; possibly TRBD1 for D (6 bases). The V end was cut by 3 bases, the J end by 10 bases, with 19 bases between. Per germline, CDR1 SGHRS and CDR2 YFSETQ. The CDR3 runs 14 residues. This CDR3 is CASSSDTGSRVAFF. The CDR3 nucleotides are TGCGCCAGCAGCTCGGATACAGGGAGCCGGGTAGCTTTCTTT. Combining the CDR3 with reference TRBV5-1 and TRBJ1-1 gives the whole variable domain KAGVTQTPRYLIKTRGQQVTLSCSPISGHRSVSWYQQTPGQGLQFLFEYFSETQRNKGNFPGRFSGRQFSNSRSEMNVSTLELGDSALYLCASSSDTGSRVAFFGQGTRLTVV.

Of note for this clone: This sample also contains other DNA sequences that code for the same CDR3. The J gene is TRBJ2-3, the V gene TRBV5-4; 9 nucleotides align to TRBD2. Germline-derived CDR1 and CDR2 are SGHNT and YYREEE (reference sequence). The CDR3 is made up of 15 amino acids. Unmatched junction bases numbered 3, after V lost 4 bases and J lost 0 bases. CDR3 region: CASSPTSGSTDTQYF. The CDR3 DNA reads as TGTGCCAGCAGCCCCACTAGCGGGAGCACAGATACGCAGTATTTT.